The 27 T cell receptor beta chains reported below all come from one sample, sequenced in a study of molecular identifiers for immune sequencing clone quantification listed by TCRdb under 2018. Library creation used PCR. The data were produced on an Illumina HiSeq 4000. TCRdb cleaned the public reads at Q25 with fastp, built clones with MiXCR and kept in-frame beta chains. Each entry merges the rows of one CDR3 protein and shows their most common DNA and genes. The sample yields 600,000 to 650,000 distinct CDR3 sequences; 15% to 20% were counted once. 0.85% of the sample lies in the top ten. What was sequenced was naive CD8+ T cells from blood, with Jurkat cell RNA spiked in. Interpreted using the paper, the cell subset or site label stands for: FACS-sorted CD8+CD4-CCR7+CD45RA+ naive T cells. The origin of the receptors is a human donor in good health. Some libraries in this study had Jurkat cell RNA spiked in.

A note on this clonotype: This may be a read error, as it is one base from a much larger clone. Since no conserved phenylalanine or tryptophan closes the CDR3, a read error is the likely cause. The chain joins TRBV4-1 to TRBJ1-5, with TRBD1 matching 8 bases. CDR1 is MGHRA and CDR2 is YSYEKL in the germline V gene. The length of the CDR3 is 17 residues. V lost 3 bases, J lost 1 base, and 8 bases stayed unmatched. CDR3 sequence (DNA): TGCGCCAGCAGCCACCACGCGGACAGGGTAAGCAATCAGCCCCAGCATTCT. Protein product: CASSHHADRVSNQPQHS.

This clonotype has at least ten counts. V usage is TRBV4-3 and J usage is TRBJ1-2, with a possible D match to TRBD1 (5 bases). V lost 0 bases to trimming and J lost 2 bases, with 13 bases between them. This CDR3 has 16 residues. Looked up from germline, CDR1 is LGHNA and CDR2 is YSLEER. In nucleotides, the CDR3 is TGCGCCAGCAGCCAAGATTGGGGCACCCAAAACTATGGCTACACCTTC. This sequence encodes CASSQDWGTQNYGYTF.

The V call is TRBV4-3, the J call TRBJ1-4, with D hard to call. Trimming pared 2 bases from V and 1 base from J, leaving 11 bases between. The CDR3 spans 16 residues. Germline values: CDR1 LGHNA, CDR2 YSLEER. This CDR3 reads CASSQTHRLTNEKLFF. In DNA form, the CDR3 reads TGCGCCAGCAGCCAAACCCACAGATTAACTAATGAAAAACTGTTTTTT.

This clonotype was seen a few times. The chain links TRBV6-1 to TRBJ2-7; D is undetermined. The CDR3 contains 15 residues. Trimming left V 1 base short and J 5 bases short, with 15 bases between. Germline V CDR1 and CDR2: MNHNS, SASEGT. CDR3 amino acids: CASSEVNGWSDEQYF. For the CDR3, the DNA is TGTGCCAGCAGTGAAGTCAACGGTTGGTCCGACGAGCAGTACTTC.

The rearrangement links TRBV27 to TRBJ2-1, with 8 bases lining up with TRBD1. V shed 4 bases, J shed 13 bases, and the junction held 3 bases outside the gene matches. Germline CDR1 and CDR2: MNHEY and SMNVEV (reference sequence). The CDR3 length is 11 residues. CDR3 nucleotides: TGTGCCAGCAGTTATGGACAGGGACAGTTCTTC. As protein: CASSYGQGQFF.

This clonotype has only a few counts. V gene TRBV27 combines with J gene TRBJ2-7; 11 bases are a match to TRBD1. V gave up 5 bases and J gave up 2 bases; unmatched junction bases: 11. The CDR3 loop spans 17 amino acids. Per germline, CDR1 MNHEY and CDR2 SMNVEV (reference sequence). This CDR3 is CASSPPPGTGGTYEQYF. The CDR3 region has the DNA TGTGCCAGCAGTCCCCCGCCCGGGACAGGGGGGACCTACGAGCAGTACTTC.

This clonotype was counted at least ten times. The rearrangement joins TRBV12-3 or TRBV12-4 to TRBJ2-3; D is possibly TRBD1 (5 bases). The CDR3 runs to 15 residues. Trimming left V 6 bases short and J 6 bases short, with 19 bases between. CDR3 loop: CASRRYKGYPDTQYF. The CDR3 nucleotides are TGTGCCAGCAGACGATACAAGGGGTATCCGGATACGCAGTATTTT.

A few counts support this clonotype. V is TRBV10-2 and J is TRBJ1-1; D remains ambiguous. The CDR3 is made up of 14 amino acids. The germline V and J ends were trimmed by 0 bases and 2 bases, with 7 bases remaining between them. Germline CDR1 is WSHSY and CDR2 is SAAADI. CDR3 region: CASSESRFNTEAFF. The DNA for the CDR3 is TGCGCCAGCAGTGAGTCTAGGTTTAACACTGAAGCTTTCTTT.

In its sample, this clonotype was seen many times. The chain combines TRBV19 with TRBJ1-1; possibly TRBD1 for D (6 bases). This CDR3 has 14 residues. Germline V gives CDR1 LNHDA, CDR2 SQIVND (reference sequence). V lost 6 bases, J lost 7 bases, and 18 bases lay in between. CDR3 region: CASRRGGADFEAFF. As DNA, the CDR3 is TGTGCCAGTAGACGGGGGGGGGCCGACTTTGAAGCTTTCTTT.

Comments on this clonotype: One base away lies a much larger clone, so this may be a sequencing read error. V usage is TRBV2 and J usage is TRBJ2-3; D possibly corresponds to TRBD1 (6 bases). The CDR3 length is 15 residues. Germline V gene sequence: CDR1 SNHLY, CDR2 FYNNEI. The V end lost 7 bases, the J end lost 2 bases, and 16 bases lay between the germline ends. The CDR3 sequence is CASTRPRDITDTQYF. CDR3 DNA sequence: TGTGCCAGCACTAGACCGAGGGACATCACAGATACGCAGTATTTT.

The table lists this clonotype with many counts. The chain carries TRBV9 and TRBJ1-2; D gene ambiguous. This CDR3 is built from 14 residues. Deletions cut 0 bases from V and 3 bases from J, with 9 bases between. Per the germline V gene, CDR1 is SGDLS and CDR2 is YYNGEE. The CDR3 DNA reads TGTGCCAGCAGCGTAGGAGTTGGGGACTATGGCTACACCTTC. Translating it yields CASSVGVGDYGYTF.

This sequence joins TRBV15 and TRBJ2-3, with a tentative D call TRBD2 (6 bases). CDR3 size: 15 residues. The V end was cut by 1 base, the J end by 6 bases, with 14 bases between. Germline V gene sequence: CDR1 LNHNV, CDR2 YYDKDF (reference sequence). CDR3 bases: TGTGCCACCAGCAGAGGTCTCGCGGGGACGGATACGCAGTATTTT. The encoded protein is CATSRGLAGTDTQYF.

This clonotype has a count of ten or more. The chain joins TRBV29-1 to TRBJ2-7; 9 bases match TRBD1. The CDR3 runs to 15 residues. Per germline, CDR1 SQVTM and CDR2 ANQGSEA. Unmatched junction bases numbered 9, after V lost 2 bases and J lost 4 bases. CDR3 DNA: TGCAGCGTTGAACTTCGGGACAGGGTTTTGTACGAGCAGTACTTC. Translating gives CSVELRDRVLYEQYF.

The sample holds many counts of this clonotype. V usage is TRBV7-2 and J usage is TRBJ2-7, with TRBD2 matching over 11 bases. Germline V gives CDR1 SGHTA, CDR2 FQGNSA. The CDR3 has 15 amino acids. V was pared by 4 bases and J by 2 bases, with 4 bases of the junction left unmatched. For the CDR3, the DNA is TGTGCCAGCAGCTCCGTAGCGGGAGGGCCCTACGAGCAGTACTTC. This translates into CASSSVAGGPYEQYF.

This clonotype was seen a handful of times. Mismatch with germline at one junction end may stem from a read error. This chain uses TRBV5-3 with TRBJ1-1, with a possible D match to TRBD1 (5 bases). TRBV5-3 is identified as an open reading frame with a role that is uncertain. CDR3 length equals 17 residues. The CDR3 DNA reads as TGTGCCAGCAGCTTGGGGGTTTACAGGATAGATGACACTGAAGCTTTCTTT. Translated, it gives CASSLGVYRIDDTEAFF.

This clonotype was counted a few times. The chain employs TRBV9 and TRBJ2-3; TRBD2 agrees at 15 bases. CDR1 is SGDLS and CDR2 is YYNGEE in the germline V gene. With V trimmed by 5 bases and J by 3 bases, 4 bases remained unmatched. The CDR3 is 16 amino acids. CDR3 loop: CASSGLAGGQTDTQYF. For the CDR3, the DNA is TGTGCCAGCAGTGGACTAGCGGGAGGGCAGACAGATACGCAGTATTTT.

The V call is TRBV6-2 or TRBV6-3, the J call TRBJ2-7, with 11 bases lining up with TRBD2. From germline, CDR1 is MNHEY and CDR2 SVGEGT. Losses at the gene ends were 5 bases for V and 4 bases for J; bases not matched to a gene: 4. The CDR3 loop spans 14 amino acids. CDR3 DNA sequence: TGTGCCAGCAGTCGACTAGCGGGACCATACGAGCAGTACTTC. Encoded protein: CASSRLAGPYEQYF.

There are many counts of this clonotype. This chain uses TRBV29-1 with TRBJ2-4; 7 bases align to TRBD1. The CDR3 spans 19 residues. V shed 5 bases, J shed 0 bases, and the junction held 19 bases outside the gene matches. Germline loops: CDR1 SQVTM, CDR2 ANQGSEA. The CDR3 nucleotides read TGCAGCGTTATGACGACCGGGACAGAGAAGTCTTTAGCCAAAAACATTCAGTACTTC. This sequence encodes CSVMTTGTEKSLAKNIQYF. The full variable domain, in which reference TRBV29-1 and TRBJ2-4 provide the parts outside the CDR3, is SAVISQKPSRDICQRGTSLTIQCQVDSQVTMMFWYRQQPGQSLTLIATANQGSEATYESGFVIDKFPISRPNLTFSTLTVSNMSPEDSSIYLCSVMTTGTEKSLAKNIQYFGAGTRLSVL.

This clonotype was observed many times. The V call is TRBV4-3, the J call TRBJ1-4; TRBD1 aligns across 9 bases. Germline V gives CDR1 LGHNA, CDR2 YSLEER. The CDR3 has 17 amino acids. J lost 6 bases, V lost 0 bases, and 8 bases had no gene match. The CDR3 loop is CASSQDKLGQGYEKLFF. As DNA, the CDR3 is TGCGCCAGCAGCCAAGATAAGTTGGGACAGGGTTATGAAAAACTGTTTTTT.

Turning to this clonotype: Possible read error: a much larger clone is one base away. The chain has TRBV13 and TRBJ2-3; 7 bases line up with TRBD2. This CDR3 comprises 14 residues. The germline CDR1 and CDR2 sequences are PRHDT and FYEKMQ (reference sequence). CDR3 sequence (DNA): TGTGCCAGCAGCTTAGTCCTAGCGGACGATACGCAGTGTTTT. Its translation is CASSLVLADDTQCF. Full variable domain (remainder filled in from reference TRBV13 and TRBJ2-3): AAGVIQSPRHLIKEKRETATLKCYPIPRHDTVYWYQQGPGQDPQFLISFYEKMQSDKGSIPDRFSAQQFSDYHSELNMSSLELGDSALYFCASSLVLADDTQCFGPGTRLTVL.

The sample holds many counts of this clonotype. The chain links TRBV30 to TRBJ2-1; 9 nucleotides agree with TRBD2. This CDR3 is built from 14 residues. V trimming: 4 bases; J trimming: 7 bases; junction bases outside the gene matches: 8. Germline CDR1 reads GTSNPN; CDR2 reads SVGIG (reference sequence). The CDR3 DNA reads TGTGCCTGGAACTGGTTAGCGGGGGAAAATGAGCAGTTCTTC. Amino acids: CAWNWLAGENEQFF.

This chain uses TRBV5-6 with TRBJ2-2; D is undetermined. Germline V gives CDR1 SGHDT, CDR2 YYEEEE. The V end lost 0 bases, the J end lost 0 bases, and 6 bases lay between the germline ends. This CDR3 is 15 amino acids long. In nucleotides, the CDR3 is TGTGCCAGCAGCTTGGGGTACGCGAACACCGGGGAGCTGTTTTTT. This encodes CASSLGYANTGELFF. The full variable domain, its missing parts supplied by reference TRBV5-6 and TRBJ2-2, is DAGVTQSPTHLIKTRGQQVTLRCSPKSGHDTVSWYQQALGQGPQFIFQYYEEEERQRGNFPDRFSGHQFPNYSSELNVNALLLGDSALYLCASSLGYANTGELFFGEGSRLTVL.

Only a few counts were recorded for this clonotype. The DNA for the CDR3 is TGTGCCAGCAGGAATAGCGGGGGGACTTACAATGAGCAGTTCTTC. This gives the protein CASRNSGGTYNEQFF. The chain is built from TRBV27 and TRBJ2-1; 10 bases are shared with TRBD2. Germline CDR1 is MNHEY and CDR2 is SMNVEV (reference sequence). Trimming removed 6 bases from V and 4 bases from J; junction bases left unmatched: 6. This CDR3 spans 15 amino acids.

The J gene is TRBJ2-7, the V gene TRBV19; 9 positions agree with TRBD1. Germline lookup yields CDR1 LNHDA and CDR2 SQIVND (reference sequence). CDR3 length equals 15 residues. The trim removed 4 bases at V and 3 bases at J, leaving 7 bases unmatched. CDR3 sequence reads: CASSSAGTGNYEQYF. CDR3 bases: TGTGCCAGTAGTAGCGCCGGGACAGGGAACTACGAGCAGTACTTC.

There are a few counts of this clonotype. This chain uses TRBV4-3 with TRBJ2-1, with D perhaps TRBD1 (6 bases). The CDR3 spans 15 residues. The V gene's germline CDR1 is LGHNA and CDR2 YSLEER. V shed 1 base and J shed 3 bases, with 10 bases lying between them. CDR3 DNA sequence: TGCGCCAGCAGCCAAGGCTTACAGGGCTACAATGAGCAGTTCTTC. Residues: CASSQGLQGYNEQFF.

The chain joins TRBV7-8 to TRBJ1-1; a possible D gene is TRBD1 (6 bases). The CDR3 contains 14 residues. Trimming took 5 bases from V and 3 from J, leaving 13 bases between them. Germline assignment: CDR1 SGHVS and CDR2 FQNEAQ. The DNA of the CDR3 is TGTGCCAGCAGCAAGGGGGGGGACTACACTGAAGCTTTCTTT. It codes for CASSKGGDYTEAFF.

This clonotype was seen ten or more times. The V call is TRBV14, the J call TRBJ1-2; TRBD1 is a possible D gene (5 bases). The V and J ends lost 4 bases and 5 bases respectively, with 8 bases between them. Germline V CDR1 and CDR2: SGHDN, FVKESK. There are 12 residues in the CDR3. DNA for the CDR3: TGTGCCAGCAGCCCTTCAGGGTATGGCTACACCTTC. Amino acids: CASSPSGYGYTF.